Presented here are 18 T cell receptor beta chains from one specimen sequenced in a study of PD-1 blockade in mismatch repair-deficient tumors. Repertoires were generated with immunoSEQ multiplex PCR, while TCRdb's copy carries only in-frame clones and drops some. The table records under 50,000 clones, about 76% of them present only once. The sequenced sample was peripheral blood, obtained 4 weeks after starting pembrolizumab. The origin of the receptors is an adult with mismatch repair-deficient cancer.

This clone was detected only a few times. The chain is built from TRBV7-9 and TRBJ2-1; 12 bases fit TRBD1. The V segment lost 0 bases and the J segment 9 bases; nucleotides outside the gene matches: 3. CDR3 length: 15 residues. From germline, CDR1 is SEHNR and CDR2 FQNEAQ (reference sequence). CDR3 sequence: CASSLARDRGLEQFF. CDR3 in DNA: TGTGCCAGCAGCTTAGCCCGGGACAGGGGGCTTGAGCAGTTCTTC.

Details on this clone: Other DNA sequences in the same sample also yield this CDR3. The chain employs TRBV2 and TRBJ2-1; D unclear. Trimming removed 3 bases from V and 4 bases from J, with 4 bases in between. Germline V CDR1 and CDR2: SNHLY, FYNNEI. CDR3 length: 12 residues. The CDR3 nucleotides are TGTGCCAGCAGTGACCCATACAATGAGCAGTTCTTC. This encodes CASSDPYNEQFF.

The chain combines TRBV15 with TRBJ1-1; D uncertain. This CDR3 has 13 residues. Germline V gene lookup returns CDR1 LNHNV and CDR2 YYDKDF (reference sequence). V lost 5 bases and J lost 6, with 13 bases in between. CDR3 amino acids: CATSVQPRAEAFF. CDR3 sequence (DNA): TGTGCCACCAGCGTACAGCCGAGGGCTGAAGCTTTCTTT.

V and J are TRBV7-9 and TRBJ1-1; no clear D gene. The V gene lost 3 bases and the J gene lost 1 base, with 15 bases spanning the gap. Germline V lookup: CDR1 SEHNR, CDR2 FQNEAQ (reference sequence). CDR3 length equals 16 residues. The CDR3 DNA follows: TGTGCCAGCAGCTTTAATGGCCCCTATAGGAACACTGAAGCTTTCTTT. It codes for CASSFNGPYRNTEAFF.

This chain connects TRBV6-5 to TRBJ1-1; 7 bases are a match to TRBD1. Germline lookup yields CDR1 MNHEY and CDR2 SVGAGI. Trimming at V came to 2 bases and at J to 5 bases, leaving 5 bases not matched to a gene. The CDR3 has 14 residues. The CDR3 DNA follows: TGTGCCAGCAGTTACGGAGGGGGCGCGACTGAAGCTTTCTTT. Residues: CASSYGGGATEAFF.

The chain links TRBV19 to TRBJ1-5, with a possible D match to TRBD1 (5 bases). CDR1 and CDR2 (germline): LNHDA, SQIVND (reference sequence). This CDR3 is 14 amino acids long. V lost 7 bases to trimming and J lost 2 bases, with 12 bases between them. Written as DNA, the CDR3 is TGTGCCAGTAAGCCTAGGGGAGGCAATCAGCCCCAGCATTTT. Translated: CASKPRGGNQPQHF.

The J gene is TRBJ2-5, the V gene TRBV4-3; D not certain. Trimming took off 4 bases at V and 0 bases at J, with 9 bases between the two ends. Germline V gene sequence: CDR1 LGHNA, CDR2 YSLEER. The CDR3 has 14 amino acids. CDR3 protein: CASSPMAYQETQYF. CDR3 nucleotide sequence: TGCGCCAGCAGCCCTATGGCCTACCAAGAGACCCAGTACTTC.

This clone has more than one count but fewer than ten. The chain combines TRBV2 with TRBJ1-5; a possible D gene is TRBD1 (5 bases). Trimming took 5 bases from V and 6 from J, leaving 11 bases between them. Germline V gives CDR1 SNHLY, CDR2 FYNNEI. The CDR3 has 13 amino acids. This CDR3 reads CASSSGFRQPQHF. The CDR3 DNA reads TGTGCCAGCAGTTCAGGGTTCCGTCAGCCCCAGCATTTT.

The chain couples TRBV9 to TRBJ1-5; the D is unclear. V lost 0 bases and J lost 4, with 11 bases in between. The CDR3 covers 15 residues. Germline assignment: CDR1 SGDLS and CDR2 YYNGEE. The CDR3 here is CASSVDWSANQPQHF. The CDR3 DNA follows: TGTGCCAGCAGCGTAGACTGGTCAGCTAATCAGCCCCAGCATTTT. The full variable domain, its missing parts supplied by reference TRBV9 and TRBJ1-5, is DSGVTQTPKHLITATGQRVTLRCSPRSGDLSVYWYQQSLDQGLQFLIQYYNGEERAKGNILERFSAQQFPDLHSELNLSSLELGDSALYFCASSVDWSANQPQHFGDGTRLSIL.

The rearrangement joins TRBV30 to TRBJ1-5; D perhaps matches TRBD1 (5 bases). Trimming shortened V by 2 bases and J by 4 bases, and 9 bases separated the two germline ends. This CDR3 is 13 amino acids long. In germline, CDR1 is GTSNPN, CDR2 SVGIG (reference sequence). The CDR3 sequence: CAWSPTENQPQHF. CDR3 DNA: TGTGCCTGGAGTCCGACAGAGAATCAGCCCCAGCATTTT.

This chain links TRBV4-3 with TRBJ1-2; D not certain. Trimming left V 0 bases short and J 5 bases short, with 13 bases between. This CDR3 is built from 15 residues. CDR1 and CDR2 (germline): LGHNA, YSLEER. The DNA for the CDR3 is TGCGCCAGCAGCCAAGATAGGCTCCAGCGGTATGGCTACACCTTC. Protein: CASSQDRLQRYGYTF.

The genes are TRBV7-2 and TRBJ2-2, with D possibly TRBD2 on 5 matching bases. Germline CDR1 is SGHTA and CDR2 is FQGNSA. The V gene lost 5 bases and the J gene lost 1 base, with 11 bases spanning the gap. The CDR3 runs 15 residues. The CDR3 DNA is TGTGCCAGCAGCCCCCGCGGGTTGAACACCGGGGAGCTGTTTTTT. Protein product: CASSPRGLNTGELFF.

The chain uses TRBV6-8 and TRBJ2-5, with no clear D. Germline CDR1 and CDR2: MNHGY and SAAAGT. The CDR3 extends over 15 amino acids. V was pared by 0 bases and J by 4 bases, with 12 bases between. DNA for the CDR3: TGTGCCAGCAGTTACTCGTATGTCGACCCAGAGACCCAGTACTTC. Residues: CASSYSYVDPETQYF.

The chain couples TRBV27 to TRBJ2-7, with 11 bases aligning to TRBD2. V shed 7 bases and J 5 bases; nucleotides not matched to a gene: 1. The CDR3 has 12 residues. Germline V lookup: CDR1 MNHEY, CDR2 SMNVEV (reference sequence). The CDR3, as DNA: TGTGCCAGCATGACTAGCGGGGACGAGCAGTACTTC. Its protein is CASMTSGDEQYF.

This rearrangement joins TRBV30 to TRBJ1-1; tentatively, D is TRBD1 (5 bases). The CDR3 totals 16 residues. V was cut by 4 bases and J by 1 base, with 19 bases left in between. Per the germline V gene, CDR1 is GTSNPN and CDR2 is SVGIG (reference sequence). CDR3 protein: CAWMGPSRVGNTEAFF. For the CDR3, the DNA is TGTGCCTGGATGGGGCCAAGTCGGGTCGGGAACACTGAAGCTTTCTTT.

The chain couples TRBV28 to TRBJ2-3; D ambiguous. The CDR3 runs 12 residues. The germline V gene encodes CDR1 MDHEN and CDR2 SYDVKM. V dropped 6 bases and J dropped 5 bases, with 9 bases sitting between them. The DNA for the CDR3 is TGTGCCAGCAGAGTACGTCGAGATACGCAGTATTTT. It translates to CASRVRRDTQYF. Drawing the rest from reference TRBV28 and TRBJ2-3, the complete variable domain is DVKVTQSSRYLVKRTGEKVFLECVQDMDHENMFWYRQDPGLGLRLIYFSYDVKMKEKGDIPEGYSVSREKKERFSLILESASTNQTSMYLCASRVRRDTQYFGPGTRLTVL.

V and J are TRBV6-1 and TRBJ1-3, with D uncertain. The CDR3 is made up of 15 amino acids. Germline loops: CDR1 MNHNS, CDR2 SASEGT. V lost 2 bases, J lost 0 bases, and 8 bases lay in between. CDR3 region: CASSERRSSGNTIYF. In DNA, the CDR3 is TGTGCCAGCAGTGAACGGAGGAGCTCTGGAAACACCATATATTTT.

This rearrangement joins TRBV19 to TRBJ1-4, with D perhaps matching TRBD1 (6 bases). Germline-derived CDR1 and CDR2 are LNHDA and SQIVND (reference sequence). V was trimmed by 7 bases and J by 2 bases, leaving 8 bases between them. The length of the CDR3 is 13 residues. The CDR3 region has the DNA TGTGCCAGTACAGGGGCGACTAATGAAAAACTGTTTTTT. Translation gives CASTGATNEKLFF.